The 30 T cell receptor beta chains in this list originate from one sample, sequenced in a study of CD8 T cells in Susac syndrome. With random hexamers, roughly 0.45 to 1 ug RNA was reverse transcribed. Via MiXCR, TCRdb re-called the immunoSEQ multiplex PCR reads, giving one row per CDR3 protein. Among about 150,000 distinct CDR3 sequences listed, 95% were seen once. The sequenced sample was CD8+ T cells from PBMCs. These receptors were collected from a human donor with multiple sclerosis.

The chain carries TRBV7-9 and TRBJ1-2; D gene unclear. The ends were cut back, 3 bases at V and 3 bases at J, with 5 bases in the middle. This CDR3 is built from 12 residues. Germline V CDR1 and CDR2: SEHNR, FQNEAQ (reference sequence). CDR3 in amino acids: CASSLYDYGYTF. CDR3 DNA: TGTGCCAGCAGCTTGTATGACTATGGCTACACCTTC. The variable domain in full, with the rest retrieved from reference TRBV7-9 and TRBJ1-2, is DTGVSQNPRHKITKRGQNVTFRCDPISEHNRLYWYRQTLGQGPEFLTYFQNEAQLEKSRLLSDRFSAERPKGSFSTLEIQRTEQGDSAMYLCASSLYDYGYTFGSGTRLTVV.

The chain uses TRBV29-1 and TRBJ2-2; D uncertain. Trimming left V 3 bases short and J 5 bases short, with 7 bases between. The CDR3 loop spans 12 amino acids. Germline assignment: CDR1 SQVTM and CDR2 ANQGSEA. CDR3 sequence reads: CSVEAETGELFF. In nucleotides, the CDR3 is TGCAGCGTTGAGGCGGAGACCGGGGAGCTGTTTTTT.

This rearrangement joins TRBV6-2 or TRBV6-3 to TRBJ2-1; no firm D call. Germline CDR1 and CDR2: MNHEY and SVGEGT. V dropped 4 bases and J dropped 9 bases, with 10 bases sitting between them. This CDR3 has 12 residues. The DNA of the CDR3 is TGTGCCAGCAGTTCTCATGTACCTGAGCAGTTCTTC. Protein product: CASSSHVPEQFF.

V gene TRBV6-1 combines with J gene TRBJ2-5; TRBD1 aligns across 12 bases. The CDR3 sequence is 16 residues long. Germline V gives CDR1 MNHNS, CDR2 SASEGT. The ends lost 6 bases at V and 4 bases at J; junction bases unmatched: 9. The CDR3 region is CASSPRDRGRGETQYF. CDR3 coding DNA: TGTGCCAGCAGCCCTCGGGACAGGGGGCGCGGAGAGACCCAGTACTTC.

The chain links TRBV27 to TRBJ2-7, with D maybe TRBD2 (6 bases). V was cut by 5 bases and J by 0 bases, with 14 bases left in between. The CDR3 totals 15 residues. In germline, CDR1 is MNHEY, CDR2 SMNVEV (reference sequence). The CDR3 loop is CASSPLGLRSYEQYF. The CDR3 region has the DNA TGTGCCAGCAGTCCTCTGGGACTTCGCTCCTACGAGCAGTACTTC.

This clonotype turned up a few times. V is TRBV9 and J is TRBJ2-3; D is unclear. This CDR3 has 12 residues. Between the trimmed V and J ends, which lost 4 bases and 2 bases, there was a span of 5 bases. Germline values: CDR1 SGDLS, CDR2 YYNGEE. In DNA, the CDR3 is TGTGCCAGCAGCCCGTACACAGATACGCAGTATTTT. Its protein product is CASSPYTDTQYF.

This chain uses TRBV27 with TRBJ2-7; the D gene could be TRBD1 or TRBD2 (5 bases each). The V end lost 8 bases, the J end lost 6 bases, and 20 bases lay between the germline ends. This CDR3 region has 14 residues. The V gene's germline CDR1 is MNHEY and CDR2 SMNVEV (reference sequence). CDR3 DNA sequence: TGTGCCAGCTCACCGGGACCTTTAGCTGGCGAGCAGTACGTC. Its protein product is CASSPGPLAGEQYV.

The chain links TRBV19 to TRBJ2-1, with D maybe TRBD1 (5 bases). Trimming left V 7 bases short and J 5 bases short, with 6 bases between. Germline V gene lookup returns CDR1 LNHDA and CDR2 SQIVND (reference sequence). The CDR3 contains 11 residues. The CDR3 DNA follows: TGTGCCAGTAACAGGAACAATGAGCAGTTCTTC. This encodes CASNRNNEQFF. Together with reference TRBV19 and TRBJ2-1, the CDR3 gives the full variable domain: DGGITQSPKYLFRKEGQNVTLSCEQNLNHDAMYWYRQDPGQGLRLIYYSQIVNDFQKGDIAEGYSVSREKKESFPLTVTSAQKNPTAFYLCASNRNNEQFFGPGTRLTVL.

V usage is TRBV3-1 and J usage is TRBJ1-1, with unresolved D. The CDR3 has 15 residues. Germline CDR1 and CDR2: LGHDT and YNNKEL (reference sequence). Trimming pared 1 base from V and 1 base from J, leaving 10 bases between. Here the CDR3 reads CASSQGISKNTEAFF. The CDR3 region has the DNA TGTGCCAGCAGCCAAGGAATTAGCAAGAACACTGAAGCTTTCTTT.

This chain links TRBV3-1 with TRBJ2-5, with a tentative D call TRBD2 (5 bases). The CDR3 loop spans 14 amino acids. V lost 4 bases and J 1 base, leaving 10 bases between the germline ends. Germline V gene sequence: CDR1 LGHDT, CDR2 YNNKEL (reference sequence). CDR3 nucleotide sequence: TGTGCCAGCAGCCCCCCGGGAACCCAAGAGACCCAGTACTTC. It translates to CASSPPGTQETQYF.

The V and J genes are TRBV13 and TRBJ1-1; no clear D. Trimming left V 0 bases short and J 1 base short, with 9 bases between. Germline CDR1 and CDR2: PRHDT and FYEKMQ (reference sequence). The CDR3 is 15 amino acids. CDR3 nucleotide sequence: TGTGCCAGCAGCTTAGGCCGGGCCCCGAACACTGAAGCTTTCTTT. This gives the protein CASSLGRAPNTEAFF. Variable domain in full (rest from reference TRBV13 and TRBJ1-1): AAGVIQSPRHLIKEKRETATLKCYPIPRHDTVYWYQQGPGQDPQFLISFYEKMQSDKGSIPDRFSAQQFSDYHSELNMSSLELGDSALYFCASSLGRAPNTEAFFGQGTRLTVV.

This clonotype was counted once. This sequence joins TRBV5-1 and TRBJ2-7; D is unresolved. From germline, CDR1 is SGHRS and CDR2 YFSETQ. V shed 0 bases and J shed 3 bases, with 10 bases lying between them. The CDR3 runs to 14 residues. The CDR3 nucleotides are TGCGCCAGCAGCTTGGCCACGGGCTTCTACGAGCAGTACTTC. Protein: CASSLATGFYEQYF.

The V and J genes are TRBV20-1 and TRBJ1-4; D is undetermined. The CDR3 is 14 residues long. The V end lost 2 bases, the J end lost 5 bases, and 12 bases lay between the germline ends. Germline V CDR1 and CDR2: DFQATT, SNEGSKA (reference sequence). Here the CDR3 reads CSARTTGRNEKLFF. The DNA for the CDR3 is TGCAGTGCTAGAACGACGGGGAGAAATGAAAAACTGTTTTTT.

V and J are TRBV27 and TRBJ2-7; D is possibly TRBD2 (6 bases). The CDR3 totals 15 residues. The V and J ends lost 2 bases and 1 base respectively, with 12 bases between them. Germline CDR1 is MNHEY and CDR2 is SMNVEV (reference sequence). The CDR3: CASSLTGAGSYEQYF. In nucleotides, the CDR3 is TGTGCCAGCAGTTTAACCGGTGCGGGATCCTACGAGCAGTACTTC.

The V call is TRBV27, the J call TRBJ1-5, with D hard to call. The CDR3 sequence is 16 residues long. Germline CDR1 reads MNHEY; CDR2 reads SMNVEV (reference sequence). The V gene lost 2 bases and the J gene lost 1 base, with 12 bases spanning the gap. The CDR3 loop is CASSLMAGASNQPQHF. The CDR3 DNA reads as TGTGCCAGCAGTTTAATGGCAGGTGCGAGCAATCAGCCCCAGCATTTT.

This chain joins TRBV29-1 and TRBJ1-1; a possible D gene is TRBD1 (5 bases). CDR1 and CDR2 from the germline V gene are SQVTM and ANQGSEA. V lost 6 bases, J lost 10 bases, and 15 bases lay in between. The CDR3 is 11 amino acids. The CDR3, as DNA: TGCAGCGTCCCCCGGGGGTTAGGAGCTTTCTTT. This encodes CSVPRGLGAFF.

The V gene is TRBV7-9, the J gene TRBJ2-1, with 13 nucleotides matching TRBD2. The CDR3 is 16 amino acids. In germline, CDR1 is SEHNR, CDR2 FQNEAQ (reference sequence). Trimming cost V 4 bases and J 9 bases; bases outside gene matches: 9. CDR3 loop: CASSSPLAGGHLEQFF. CDR3 nucleotides: TGTGCCAGCAGCTCCCCACTAGCGGGGGGGCACCTTGAGCAGTTCTTC.

J is TRBJ1-4 and V is TRBV9; weak D call: TRBD1 (5 bases). The CDR3 spans 16 residues. Trimming pared 3 bases from V and 8 bases from J, leaving 20 bases between. Germline CDR1 reads SGDLS; CDR2 reads YYNGEE. The CDR3 DNA is TGTGCCAGCAGCGCGGCCTCCACCCACGGGGGAGAAAAACTGTTTTTT. This gives the protein CASSAASTHGGEKLFF.

V usage is TRBV12-5 and J usage is TRBJ1-2, with D perhaps matching TRBD1 (5 bases). Trimming left V 1 base short and J 8 bases short, with 8 bases between. Germline-derived CDR1 and CDR2 are LGHNT and FRNRAP. The CDR3 contains 12 residues. The CDR3 bases are TGTGCTAGTGGTTTGGCCAGGGACGGCTACACCTTC. Translation gives CASGLARDGYTF.

This clonotype was seen once. This CDR3 reads CASSVEGGGETQYF. DNA of the CDR3: TGTGCCAGCAGCGTAGAGGGGGGAGGGGAGACCCAGTACTTC. V usage is TRBV9 and J usage is TRBJ2-5; D possibly corresponds to TRBD2 (7 bases). This CDR3 contains 14 residues. The V gene lost 0 bases and the J gene lost 5 bases, with 11 bases spanning the gap. CDR1 is SGDLS and CDR2 is YYNGEE in the germline V gene.

The V gene is TRBV4-2, the J gene TRBJ1-2, with TRBD1 as a possible D gene (5 bases). The V end was cut by 2 bases, the J end by 4 bases, with 14 bases between. The CDR3 spans 15 residues. Germline loops: CDR1 LGHNA, CDR2 YNFKEQ. Here the CDR3 DNA reads TGTGCCAGCAGCCAACCCCAACAGGTGTTCTATGGCTACACCTTC. It is translated as CASSQPQQVFYGYTF.

The chain recombines TRBV29-1 with TRBJ2-2; D gene ambiguous. Trimming removed 4 bases from V and 0 bases from J, with 9 bases in between. This CDR3 has 14 residues. The germline V gene encodes CDR1 SQVTM and CDR2 ANQGSEA. CDR3: CSVVAPSNTGELFF. The CDR3 coding sequence is TGCAGCGTTGTTGCCCCTTCGAACACCGGGGAGCTGTTTTTT.

The rearrangement joins TRBV20-1 to TRBJ2-1; no clear D. CDR1 is DFQATT and CDR2 is SNEGSKA in the germline V gene (reference sequence). The CDR3 loop spans 14 amino acids. The germline V and J ends were trimmed by 3 bases and 0 bases, with 9 bases remaining between them. The CDR3 sequence is CSAREPDSYNEQFF. The CDR3 DNA is TGCAGTGCTAGGGAGCCGGACTCCTACAATGAGCAGTTCTTC.

This chain links TRBV9 with TRBJ1-1; D call uncertain. Germline V gene data show CDR1 as SGDLS and CDR2 as YYNGEE. With 3 bases removed from V and 0 bases from J, the gap between germline ends came to 9 bases. The CDR3 has 14 amino acids. The chain's CDR3 is CASSGGGLNTEAFF. The CDR3 nucleotides are TGTGCCAGCAGCGGGGGAGGGTTGAACACTGAAGCTTTCTTT.

This chain links TRBV20-1 with TRBJ1-2; 8 bases agree with TRBD1. V dropped 5 bases and J dropped 4; count of bases not matched to a gene: 9. The CDR3 totals 14 residues. Germline-derived CDR1 and CDR2 are DFQATT and SNEGSKA (reference sequence). The CDR3 spells CSAETQGDIYGYTF. The CDR3 DNA reads TGCAGTGCTGAGACACAGGGGGATATCTATGGCTACACCTTC.

The CDR3 DNA follows: TGTGCCAGCAGCTTTTGGGGGCCGGATTCACCCCTCCACTTT. This sequence encodes CASSFWGPDSPLHF. This chain uses TRBV7-9 with TRBJ1-6; weak D call: TRBD1 (6 bases). The CDR3 is made up of 14 amino acids. The V gene's germline CDR1 is SEHNR and CDR2 FQNEAQ (reference sequence). V dropped 3 bases and J dropped 8 bases, with 11 bases sitting between them.

This rearrangement joins TRBV13 to TRBJ2-7; TRBD1 is a possible D gene (5 bases). V was clipped by 5 bases and J by 4 bases, with 12 bases between them. The V gene's germline CDR1 is PRHDT and CDR2 FYEKMQ (reference sequence). This CDR3 is 13 amino acids long. This CDR3 reads CASSKGQLYEQYF. In DNA, the CDR3 is TGTGCCAGCAGCAAAGGACAACTTTACGAGCAGTACTTC.

The chain recombines TRBV27 with TRBJ2-5; 10 bases line up with TRBD2. Germline CDR1 MNHEY, CDR2 SMNVEV (reference sequence). The CDR3 consists of 15 residues. After removal of 3 bases from V and 7 bases from J, the junction contained 8 bases not matched to a gene. This CDR3 reads CASSLWTSGGGTQYF. The DNA for the CDR3 is TGTGCCAGCAGTTTGTGGACTAGCGGTGGTGGGACCCAGTACTTC.

CDR3 bases: TGTGCCAGCAGCCAGTTAAGGGGTGGAGCTGAAGCTTTCTTT. It is translated as CASSQLRGGAEAFF. The chain joins TRBV21-1 to TRBJ1-1; the table names TRBD1, a call not compared with the DNA. TRBV21-1 is a known pseudogene. The CDR3 runs 14 residues.

The chain recombines TRBV24-1 with TRBJ2-1; 7 bases fit TRBD1. Germline CDR1 reads KGHDR; CDR2 reads SFDVKD. V was clipped by 10 bases and J by 7 bases; unmatched bases: 6. The CDR3 totals 12 residues. CDR3 in DNA: TGTGCCACTCGGGACAGTTGGAATGAGCAGTTCTTC. Protein sequence: CATRDSWNEQFF.